The 4 T cell receptor beta chains presented below share a single source sample, sequenced in a study of CD8 T cells in Susac syndrome. RNA amounts of 0.5 to 1 ug underwent reverse transcription with random hexamers. Each CDR3 protein gets one entry after TCRdb re-called the immunoSEQ multiplex PCR reads with MiXCR. Counted here are roughly 200,000 distinct CDR3 sequences, roughly 92% occurring once; the ten biggest clones make up around 0.1%. The sequencing sample was made of CD4+ T cells from PBMCs. The receptor source for this set is a human donor in good health.

The gene calls are TRBV7-2 and TRBJ1-2; no firm D call. V shed 1 base and J shed 2 bases, with 8 bases lying between them. The CDR3 is made up of 14 amino acids. Per the germline V gene, CDR1 is SGHTA and CDR2 is FQGNSA. This CDR3 is CASSLGSMNYGYTF. CDR3 in DNA: TGTGCCAGCAGCTTAGGATCCATGAACTATGGCTACACCTTC.

This sequence joins TRBV5-1 and TRBJ1-4; 9 nucleotides match TRBD1. This CDR3 contains 17 residues. The V gene's germline CDR1 is SGHRS and CDR2 YFSETQ. Unmatched junction bases numbered 15, after V lost 4 bases and J lost 8 bases. This CDR3 reads CASSPVPLTGGGEKLFF. DNA for the CDR3: TGCGCCAGCAGCCCGGTCCCCTTGACAGGGGGTGGCGAAAAACTGTTTTTT.

The chain employs TRBV18 and TRBJ1-5; 8 bases line up with TRBD1. Looked up from germline, CDR1 is KGHSH and CDR2 is LQKENI. The CDR3 spans 18 residues. Trimming at V came to 2 bases and at J to 6 bases, leaving 15 bases not matched to a gene. The chain's CDR3 is CASSPERPSGQGGQPQHF. As DNA, the CDR3 is TGTGCCAGCTCACCAGAAAGGCCGTCTGGACAGGGCGGTCAGCCCCAGCATTTT.

The chain is built from TRBV6-2 or TRBV6-3 and TRBJ1-2, with D hard to call. This CDR3 comprises 16 residues. Deletions cut 6 bases from V and 2 bases from J, with 19 bases between. Germline V gene data show CDR1 as MNHEY and CDR2 as SVGEGT. CDR3 amino acids: CASSPSVAGLNYGYTF. The CDR3 DNA follows: TGTGCCAGCAGCCCCTCGGTAGCAGGATTAAACTATGGCTACACCTTC.